A single sample is the source of the 5 T cell receptor beta chains below, sequenced in a study of neurological immune-mediated disorders. Each CDR3 protein gets one entry after TCRdb re-called the 5' RACE reads with MiXCR. The repertoire holds tens of thousands of distinct CDR3 sequences, with over 3% as singletons. Specimen: PBMCs. The receptors come from a woman in her 30s with multiple sclerosis.

This clonotype was seen many times. The chain is built from TRBV7-7 and TRBJ2-1; TRBD2 matches 11 bases. V gave up 5 bases and J gave up 4 bases; unmatched junction bases: 4. This CDR3 has 15 amino acids. Germline CDR1 SSHAT, CDR2 FNYEAQ (reference sequence). CDR3 in DNA: TGTGCCAGCAGCGTGGGACTAGCGGATTACAATGAGCAGTTCTTC. Translating gives CASSVGLADYNEQFF.

V usage is TRBV12-3 or TRBV12-4 and J usage is TRBJ2-1; the match to TRBD2 covers 9 bases. The CDR3 spans 16 residues. V dropped 6 bases and J dropped 7; count of bases not matched to a gene: 13. The DNA for the CDR3 is TGTGCCAGCAGCTACTTAGGCGGGGGGGCCGGGAATGAGCAGTTCTTC. It is translated as CASSYLGGGAGNEQFF.

Judged by abundance, this clonotype is medium-sized. The rearrangement joins TRBV3-1 to TRBJ2-5, with D perhaps matching TRBD1 (6 bases). V lost 2 bases to trimming and J lost 4 bases, with 11 bases between them. Germline assignment: CDR1 LGHDT and CDR2 YNNKEL (reference sequence). CDR3 length: 14 residues. Written as DNA, the CDR3 is TGTGCCAGCAGCCAAACAGGGTCCGGAGAGACCCAGTACTTC. As protein: CASSQTGSGETQYF.

This clonotype was seen at least ten times. At one boundary the junction diverges from the germline segment, which might be a read error. The chain uses TRBV20-1 and TRBJ1-6, with TRBD1 matching over 9 bases. Germline-derived CDR1 and CDR2 are DFQATT and SNEGSKA (reference sequence). The CDR3 runs 14 residues. CDR3 residues: CSACRDRVNSPLNF. Here the CDR3 DNA reads TGCAGTGCTTGCCGGGACAGGGTCAATTCACCCCTCAACTTT.

This clonotype has at least ten counts. Just one base apart from a much larger clone, this may be a read error. CDR3: CSARVRTGETQYF. The CDR3 coding sequence is TGCAGTGCTAGAGTGAGGACCGGGGAGACCCAGTACTTC. This chain links TRBV20-1 with TRBJ2-5, with no clear D. The CDR3 has 13 amino acids. V dropped 1 base and J dropped 5 bases, with 11 bases sitting between them. Germline loops: CDR1 DFQATT, CDR2 SNEGSKA (reference sequence).